The next 5 T cell receptor beta chains were all read from a single sample in a study of control samples from healthy donors and cancer patients (TCRdb year 2020). The library was obtained by the immunoSEQ multiplex PCR assay. The source is immuneACCESS, and TCRdb retained only in-frame sequences with V and J called. Part of the clones is not carried over; for the studies checked, unresolved V genes explain less than half of this, and the remainder is unexplained. The sample data list about 35,000 clones, and approximately 95% of these were observed just once. Of the sample, about 1.5% is held by the ten largest clones. The sample was PBMCs. The receptors here all came from a man aged 35-49 years with colorectal cancer.

The V gene is TRBV3-1 (or the pseudogene TRBV3-2), the J gene TRBJ2-3; D not resolved. The V gene lost 1 base and the J gene lost 1 base, with 6 bases spanning the gap. There are 14 residues in the CDR3. The germline CDR1 and CDR2 sequences are LGHDT and YNNKEL (reference sequence). DNA for the CDR3: TGTGCCAGCAGCCAAGTCGGTCGCACAGATACGCAGTATTTT. Its protein is CASSQVGRTDTQYF.

This clone was seen only a few times. The junction departs from germline at one end; a sequencing error may be responsible. This rearrangement joins TRBV28 to TRBJ2-3; perhaps TRBD1 as D (5 bases). Germline V gene sequence: CDR1 MDHEN, CDR2 SYDVKM. This CDR3 has 14 residues. The CDR3 region has the DNA TGTGCCAGCAGTTTTTTGCAGGGCACCGATACGCAGTATTTT. This gives the protein CASSFLQGTDTQYF. Complete variable domain (other parts from reference TRBV28 and TRBJ2-3): DVKVTQSSRYLVKRTGEKVFLECVQDMDHENMFWYRQDPGLGLRLIYFSYDVKMKEKGDIPEGYSVSREKKERFSLILESASTNQTSMYLCASSFLQGTDTQYFGPGTRLTVL.

The V and J genes are TRBV19 and TRBJ2-3; D could derive from TRBD1 or TRBD2 (5 bases each). The CDR3 contains 16 residues. The germline CDR1 and CDR2 sequences are LNHDA and SQIVND (reference sequence). Trimming pared 4 bases from V and 2 bases from J, leaving 16 bases between. The CDR3: CASSTRDLYSTDTQYF. The CDR3 bases are TGTGCCAGTAGTACCCGGGACCTATATTCCACAGATACGCAGTATTTT.

The chain links TRBV12-5 to TRBJ2-7; 8 nucleotides line up with TRBD1. The CDR3 runs 16 residues. Germline V gives CDR1 LGHNT, CDR2 FRNRAP. V dropped 0 bases and J dropped 3; count of bases not matched to a gene: 7. In DNA form, the CDR3 reads TGTGCTAGTGGTTTGGTATCAGGGGGCGCTTACTACGAGCAGTACTTC. This codes for CASGLVSGGAYYEQYF.

This rearrangement joins TRBV6-5 to TRBJ2-7; TRBD1 matches at 10 bases. The CDR3 runs 16 residues. The germline gives CDR1 MNHEY, CDR2 SVGAGI. V lost 5 bases to trimming and J lost 3 bases; unmatched junction nucleotides: 10. The DNA for the CDR3 is TGTGCCAGCAGTAACTTACCGGGACAGGGGAGCTACGAGCAGTACTTC. Amino acids: CASSNLPGQGSYEQYF.